A single sample gave rise to the 28 T cell receptor beta chains below, sequenced in a study of blood T cells in healthy people across ages. It was with a sample-barcoded 5' primer and a J-beta primer mix that a second PCR of roughly 7 to 11 cycles was run. TCRdb re-called the 5' RACE reads with MiXCR, one entry per CDR3 protein. This sample carries over a million distinct CDR3 sequences, roughly 43% of them seen once, and the ten largest clones take less than 5%. The sample was blood. The receptors derive from a woman aged 18-35 years in good health.

The rearrangement joins TRBV30 to TRBJ1-3; the D is unclear. This CDR3 spans 11 amino acids. The germline gives CDR1 GTSNPN, CDR2 SVGIG (reference sequence). Trimming stripped 2 bases from V and 3 bases from J, with 2 bases between. As DNA, the CDR3 is TGTGCCTGGAGTAGTGGAAACACCATATATTTT. This sequence encodes CAWSSGNTIYF.

J is TRBJ2-1 and V is TRBV21-1; the listed D gene, TRBD2, was not tested against the DNA. TRBV21-1 is flagged as a pseudogene. This CDR3 has 15 residues. The CDR3 is CASSIRRTSKNEQFF. CDR3 nucleotide sequence: TGTGCCAGCAGCATTCGACGGACTAGTAAAAATGAGCAGTTCTTC.

This sequence joins TRBV12-3 or TRBV12-4 and TRBJ2-3; tentative D call: TRBD2 (6 bases). V lost 6 bases and J 11 bases, leaving 21 bases between the germline ends. The CDR3 sequence is 14 residues long. For the CDR3, the DNA is TGTGCCAGCAGCCCCGGGGGTAGCTCAGATGTGCAGTATTTT. Translating gives CASSPGGSSDVQYF.

The chain employs TRBV27 and TRBJ2-1; possible D gene TRBD2, 5 bases. With the DNA end fitting TRBJ2-7 better, the J assignment may be wrong. In germline, CDR1 is MNHEY, CDR2 SMNVEV (reference sequence). CDR3 length equals 16 residues. CDR3 protein: CASSPRVAPSYNEQYF. CDR3 bases: TGTGCCAGCAGTCCCCGGGTAGCGCCGTCCTACAATGAGCAGTACTTC.

This chain connects TRBV5-1 to TRBJ2-1, with 9 bases fitting TRBD2. The DNA end is more similar to TRBJ2-7, so the J call may be wrong. The CDR3 runs to 15 residues. Per the germline V gene, CDR1 is SGHRS and CDR2 is YFSETQ. The CDR3 reads CASSLASGNIYEQYF. The CDR3 DNA sequence: TGCGCCAGCAGCTTGGCTAGCGGGAACATCTATGAGCAGTACTTC.

This clonotype was observed a few times. The chain links TRBV20-1 to TRBJ1-6, with D tentatively TRBD1 (6 bases). The V gene's germline CDR1 is DFQATT and CDR2 SNEGSKA (reference sequence). CDR3 length: 14 residues. The V end was cut by 5 bases, the J end by 7 bases, with 15 bases between. The CDR3 bases are TGCAGTGCTTACCTTGAGGGGGGGAATTCACCCCTCCACTTT. Its translation: CSAYLEGGNSPLHF.

This clonotype was found a few times. The gene calls are TRBV20-1 and TRBJ1-2; a possible D gene is TRBD1 (6 bases). Trimming pared 5 bases from V and 2 bases from J, leaving 18 bases between. The CDR3 spans 15 residues. Germline lookup yields CDR1 DFQATT and CDR2 SNEGSKA (reference sequence). The CDR3 sequence is CSAWTETLGNYGYTF. The CDR3 nucleotides read TGCAGTGCTTGGACAGAGACTTTAGGGAACTATGGCTACACCTTC.

This rearrangement joins TRBV6-6 to TRBJ2-3; a weak D match, TRBD1 (6 bases). CDR3 length: 16 amino acids. The germline V and J ends were trimmed by 2 bases and 0 bases, with 12 bases remaining between them. The germline CDR1 and CDR2 sequences are MNHNY and SVGAGI (reference sequence). The CDR3 spells CASSYGTPDSTDTQYF. The DNA for the CDR3 is TGTGCCAGCAGTTACGGGACACCTGATAGCACAGATACGCAGTATTTT.

On this clonotype: It is likely a read error, because the conserved phenylalanine at the end of the CDR3 is missing. The chain joins TRBV2 to TRBJ1-5, with unresolved D. The germline V gene encodes CDR1 SNHLY and CDR2 FYNNEI. V was shortened by 7 bases and J by 2 bases, with 6 bases between the two germline ends. This CDR3 region has 12 residues. CDR3 amino acids: CASNDGNQPQHL. The CDR3 bases are TGTGCCAGCAACGATGGCAATCAGCCCCAGCATTTG.

The J gene is TRBJ2-1, the V gene TRBV6-5; D gene ambiguous. Germline V gives CDR1 MNHEY, CDR2 SVGAGI. The CDR3 totals 16 residues. V lost 2 bases and J 4 bases, leaving 15 bases between the germline ends. Written as DNA, the CDR3 is TGTGCCAGCAGTTACGATCACGCCCCGAATTACAATGAGCAGTTCTTC. It codes for CASSYDHAPNYNEQFF.

The rearrangement links TRBV20-1 to TRBJ1-2, with D unclear. Trimming took off 6 bases at V and 2 bases at J, with 16 bases between the two ends. The CDR3 is 14 residues long. Germline assignment: CDR1 DFQATT and CDR2 SNEGSKA (reference sequence). CDR3 nucleotides: TGCAGTGCCCCTGGGTTTCGGTCCAACTATGGCTACACCTTC. It translates to CSAPGFRSNYGYTF.

The J gene is TRBJ1-1, the V gene TRBV25-1; D is unresolved. This CDR3 spans 13 amino acids. Looked up from germline, CDR1 is MGHDK and CDR2 is SYGVNS. V lost 6 bases, J lost 5 bases, and 13 bases lay in between. DNA for the CDR3: TGTGCCAGCAGCGCTAGTACAAGGACTGAAGCTTTCTTT. This encodes CASSASTRTEAFF.

The rearrangement links TRBV19 to TRBJ2-7; D gene unclear. Germline assignment: CDR1 LNHDA and CDR2 SQIVND (reference sequence). V was clipped by 5 bases and J by 4 bases, with 21 bases between them. The CDR3 spans 16 residues. The CDR3 reads CASSVRLLPSSYEQYF. CDR3 coding DNA: TGTGCCAGTAGTGTCCGACTCCTGCCCTCCTCTTACGAGCAGTACTTC.

On this clonotype itself: A junction boundary mismatches the germline segment, possibly from a read error. This rearrangement joins TRBV5-1 to TRBJ1-4, with TRBD1 as a possible D gene (6 bases). Germline V gene data show CDR1 as SGHRS and CDR2 as YFSETQ. The CDR3 contains 15 residues. The CDR3 spells CASSLRGRGNGKLFF. CDR3 coding DNA: TGCGCCAGCAGCTTACGGGGGCGTGGGAATGGAAAACTGTTTTTT.

V usage is TRBV25-1 and J usage is TRBJ2-3; 7 bases line up with TRBD1. With V trimmed by 5 bases and J by 6 bases, 8 bases remained unmatched. The CDR3 is 14 amino acids. Germline CDR1 MGHDK, CDR2 SYGVNS. Here the CDR3 DNA reads TGTGCCAGCAGTACGACAGGGATGTCGGATACGCAGTATTTT. This sequence encodes CASSTTGMSDTQYF.

On this clonotype itself: One end of the junction does not line up with germline, which may come from a read error. The rearrangement joins TRBV5-1 to TRBJ2-3; the match to TRBD2 covers 9 bases. Per germline, CDR1 SGHRS and CDR2 YFSETQ. The CDR3 consists of 17 residues. The CDR3 is CASTLTSGAPFTDTQYF. In nucleotides, the CDR3 is TGCGCCAGCACCTTGACTAGCGGAGCCCCATTCACAGATACGCAGTATTTT.

CDR3 in amino acids: CASSLRRQGRGQPQHF. The CDR3 nucleotides read TGTGCCAGCAGTCTTCGTCGACAGGGTAGGGGTCAGCCCCAGCATTTT. The chain couples TRBV28 to TRBJ1-5; 7 nucleotides align to TRBD1. The CDR3 is made up of 16 amino acids. The junction had 13 bases not matched to a gene; V was cut back by 5 bases and J by 6 bases. Germline-derived CDR1 and CDR2 are MDHEN and SYDVKM.

This chain joins TRBV20-1 and TRBJ1-5, with 7 bases that match TRBD1. The CDR3 spans 17 residues. Trimming took 0 bases from V and 2 from J; bases not matched to a gene: 10. CDR1 DFQATT and CDR2 SNEGSKA come from the germline V gene (reference sequence). The CDR3 sequence is CSAREHQAGTGNQPQHF. DNA of the CDR3: TGCAGTGCTAGAGAACATCAGGCAGGGACAGGCAATCAGCCCCAGCATTTT.

There are a few counts of this clonotype. The chain links TRBV12-3 or TRBV12-4 to TRBJ2-1, with TRBD2 identical over 9 bases. CDR3 length equals 17 residues. V was pared by 3 bases and J by 5 bases, with 11 bases of the junction left unmatched. The CDR3 protein is CASSLWPGGGAHNEQFF. The CDR3 DNA follows: TGTGCCAGCAGTTTGTGGCCCGGCGGGGGGGCCCACAATGAGCAGTTCTTC.

Only a few counts were recorded for this clonotype. This sequence joins TRBV7-9 and TRBJ1-1, with TRBD1 matching 9 bases. CDR1 and CDR2 (germline): SEHNR, FQNEAQ (reference sequence). Trimming took 10 bases from V and 5 from J; bases not matched to a gene: 8. The CDR3 loop spans 13 amino acids. CDR3 sequence (DNA): TGTGCCACCATACAGGGGGCGCTTACTGAAGCTTTCTTT. It yields the protein CATIQGALTEAFF.

CDR3 nucleotide sequence: TGTGCCAGCAGTTACTCGCGGACCCAGTTCTTC. Translation: CASSYSRTQFF. The chain has TRBV6-5 and TRBJ2-1; D gene unclear. The CDR3 contains 11 residues. Per germline, CDR1 MNHEY and CDR2 SVGAGI. V was cut by 0 bases and J by 13 bases, with 7 bases left in between.

This rearrangement joins TRBV6-2 or TRBV6-3 to TRBJ2-7; D possibly corresponds to TRBD2 (6 bases). Germline V lookup: CDR1 MNHEY, CDR2 SVGEGT. The CDR3 is 14 residues long. Trimming took off 2 bases at V and 7 bases at J, with 15 bases between the two ends. CDR3 amino acids: CASSYGGTLNEQYF. CDR3 DNA: TGTGCCAGCAGTTACGGCGGGACCCTCAATGAGCAGTACTTC.

This clonotype was counted a few times. The chain carries TRBV20-1 and TRBJ2-5, with D perhaps TRBD1 or TRBD2 (5 bases each). The germline V gene encodes CDR1 DFQATT and CDR2 SNEGSKA (reference sequence). CDR3 length: 15 amino acids. Trimming removed 1 base from V and 5 bases from J, with 17 bases in between. CDR3 amino acids: CSARGGIAGLETQYF. In DNA form, the CDR3 reads TGCAGTGCTAGAGGGGGGATCGCGGGTTTGGAGACCCAGTACTTC.

This CDR3 reads CASTGTSREQYF. Here the CDR3 DNA reads TGCGCCAGCACAGGGACCTCACGCGAGCAGTACTTC. This chain connects TRBV4-1 to TRBJ2-7; tentatively, D is TRBD1 or TRBD2 (5 bases each). The CDR3 has 12 amino acids. CDR1 is MGHRA, CDR2 YSYEKL, per germline. The V and J ends lost 7 bases and 6 bases respectively, with 13 bases between them.

The genes are TRBV25-1 and TRBJ1-2, with 8 positions matching TRBD1. The CDR3 totals 15 residues. Looked up from germline, CDR1 is MGHDK and CDR2 is SYGVNS. Trimming took 7 bases from V and 2 from J; bases not matched to a gene: 9. CDR3 DNA sequence: TGTGCCAGCACCGCTAGTTGGACAGGGAACTATGGCTACACCTTC. Its protein product is CASTASWTGNYGYTF.

The table lists this clonotype with a few counts. The chain has TRBV20-1 and TRBJ2-4, with D possibly being TRBD2 (6 bases). Germline lookup yields CDR1 DFQATT and CDR2 SNEGSKA (reference sequence). The V end was cut by 0 bases, the J end by 1 base, with 7 bases between. CDR3 length: 14 residues. Here the CDR3 DNA reads TGCAGTGCTAGAGACGGAGGGGCCAAAAACATTCAGTACTTC. This sequence encodes CSARDGGAKNIQYF.

This clonotype has a count of ten or more. J is TRBJ2-7 and V is TRBV29-1; D is ambiguous. CDR3 size: 11 residues. The germline gives CDR1 SQVTM, CDR2 ANQGSEA. Trimming cost V 5 bases and J 6 bases, with 11 bases left between them. The CDR3 spells CSVTVFSEQYF. The DNA of the CDR3 is TGCAGCGTTACCGTCTTCAGCGAGCAGTACTTC.

The chain couples TRBV20-1 to TRBJ1-2; D ambiguous. The CDR3 has 17 residues. In germline, CDR1 is DFQATT, CDR2 SNEGSKA (reference sequence). V shed 3 bases and J shed 4 bases, with 24 bases lying between them. CDR3 DNA: TGCAGTGCTAGCCCTCCCCCCTCGACGGGTTCAGGCTATGGCTACACCTTC. As protein: CSASPPPSTGSGYGYTF.